These 6 T cell receptor beta chains came from one sample sequenced in a study of shared clonotypes between healthy human individuals. Assay: immunoSEQ multiplex PCR; the TCRdb copy retains only in-frame clones and omits some. The profile shows fewer than 1 million clones, around 96% of them singletons. As defined, naive CD8 cells were CD45RO-negative and positively selected for CCR7, with terminally differentiated effector memory CD45RA+ cells excluded. Material: naive CD8+ T cells sorted from blood. The source of these receptors is a man aged 25-40 years in good health.

The chain links TRBV7-2 to TRBJ2-7; 8 bases align to TRBD2. V lost 1 base to trimming and J lost 1 base; unmatched junction nucleotides: 12. This CDR3 spans 18 amino acids. Germline V gene lookup returns CDR1 SGHTA and CDR2 FQGNSA. CDR3 nucleotides: TGTGCCAGCAGCTTAGGATCGCGGGCGGGAGGTCTTTCCTACGAGCAGTACTTC. Protein: CASSLGSRAGGLSYEQYF.

The rearrangement joins TRBV6-6 to TRBJ1-3, with TRBD1 matching over 8 bases. J lost 3 bases, V lost 6 bases, and 4 bases had no gene match. Germline CDR1 reads MNHNY; CDR2 reads SVGAGI (reference sequence). The CDR3 sequence is 14 residues long. The CDR3 reads CASSHRGDGNTIYF. CDR3 sequence (DNA): TGTGCCAGCAGCCACAGGGGGGATGGAAACACCATATATTTT.

This chain uses TRBV29-1 with TRBJ2-1; 9 bases align to TRBD1. The junction had 14 bases not matched to a gene; V was cut back by 5 bases and J by 12 bases. The CDR3 runs 14 residues. The germline CDR1 and CDR2 sequences are SQVTM and ANQGSEA. In nucleotides, the CDR3 is TGCAGCGTTCGGACAGGGGCCCAGACAATTGGGCAGTTCTTC. This codes for CSVRTGAQTIGQFF.

In its sample, this clone was seen many times. Other DNA sequences in the same sample also yield this CDR3. This sequence joins TRBV5-1 and TRBJ2-2; D is undetermined. CDR1 SGHRS and CDR2 YFSETQ come from the germline V gene. The length of the CDR3 is 14 residues. Trimming removed 0 bases at V and 4 bases at J, with 7 bases between. CDR3 sequence (DNA): TGCGCCAGCAGCTTGGAAGGTGCCACCGGGGAGCTGTTTTTT. Translation: CASSLEGATGELFF.

This rearrangement joins TRBV28 to TRBJ2-1; D tentatively fits TRBD1 or TRBD2 (5 bases each). V was trimmed by 10 bases and J by 4 bases, leaving 20 bases between them. CDR3 size: 15 residues. CDR1 MDHEN and CDR2 SYDVKM come from the germline V gene. The CDR3 coding sequence is TGTGCCATCACGTCCGTGGGACCGATTTACAATGAGCAGTTCTTC. Residues: CAITSVGPIYNEQFF. Supplemented by reference TRBV28 and TRBJ2-1, the full variable domain reads DVKVTQSSRYLVKRTGEKVFLECVQDMDHENMFWYRQDPGLGLRLIYFSYDVKMKEKGDIPEGYSVSREKKERFSLILESASTNQTSMYLCAITSVGPIYNEQFFGPGTRLTVL.

This clone was seen once. The V and J genes are TRBV29-1 and TRBJ1-3; D might be TRBD1 (5 bases). The CDR3 runs 14 residues. V dropped 6 bases and J dropped 3 bases, with 15 bases sitting between them. Per the germline V gene, CDR1 is SQVTM and CDR2 is ANQGSEA. CDR3 coding DNA: TGCAGCGTGACGCGGGGACTTAATGGAAACACCATATATTTT. This sequence encodes CSVTRGLNGNTIYF.